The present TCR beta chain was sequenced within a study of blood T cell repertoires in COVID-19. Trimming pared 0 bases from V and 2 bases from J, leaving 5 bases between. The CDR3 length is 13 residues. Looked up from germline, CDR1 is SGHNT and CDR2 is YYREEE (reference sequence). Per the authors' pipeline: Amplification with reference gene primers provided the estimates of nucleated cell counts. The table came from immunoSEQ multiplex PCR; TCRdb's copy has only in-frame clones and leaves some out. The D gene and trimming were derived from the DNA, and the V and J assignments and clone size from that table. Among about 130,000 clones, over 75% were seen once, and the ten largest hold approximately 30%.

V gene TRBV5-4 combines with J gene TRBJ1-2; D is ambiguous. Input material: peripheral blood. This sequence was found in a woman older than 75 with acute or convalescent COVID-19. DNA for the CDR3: TGTGCCAGCAGCTTGGATCGGAACTATGGCTACACCTTC. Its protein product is CASSLDRNYGYTF.